These 9 T cell receptor beta chains originate from one sample sequenced in a study of T cells expressing NK-cell markers. TCRdb re-called the 5' RACE reads; one entry per CDR3 protein, DNA not given. The sample has 350,000 to 500,000 distinct CDR3 sequences. The sequenced sample was blood T cells: a sorted CD56 or NKG2C T cell subset, CD4+ or CD8+ T cells, or bulk PBMC T cells (not recorded which). The receptors here all came from a woman aged 18 to 75 in good health.

This chain connects TRBV18 to TRBJ2-5. CDR3 length: 14 amino acids. In germline, CDR1 is KGHSH, CDR2 LQKENI. The CDR3 sequence: CASSPRRDQETQYF.

This chain joins TRBV20-1 and TRBJ2-3; lacking DNA, the TRBD2 call made by TCRdb goes unchecked. The CDR3 extends over 15 amino acids. Looked up from germline, CDR1 is DFQATT and CDR2 is SNEGSKA (reference sequence). CDR3 sequence: CSAALSSGISDTQYF.

The J gene is TRBJ2-4, the V gene TRBV4-3; TCRdb's assignment of TRBD2 cannot be checked, as there is no DNA. Germline assignment: CDR1 LGHNA and CDR2 YSLEER. The CDR3 sequence is 18 residues long. The CDR3 spells CASSQDRITGLAGNIQYF.

This chain connects TRBV6-4 to TRBJ2-3; TCRdb picks TRBD1, but there is no DNA to check that call. This CDR3 region has 17 residues. The germline CDR1 and CDR2 sequences are MRHNA and SNTAGT. The CDR3 sequence: CASSEEPGGGGTDTQYF.

This rearrangement joins TRBV5-1 to TRBJ2-2; TCRdb gives TRBD1 as the D gene, but with no DNA this cannot be confirmed. CDR1 is SGHRS, CDR2 YFSETQ, per germline. The CDR3 consists of 15 residues. CDR3 sequence reads: CASSFGQGGTGELFF.

The rearrangement uses TRBV5-4 and TRBJ2-1; no DNA is available, so the TRBD2 call from TCRdb remains unchecked. The germline V gene encodes CDR1 SGHNT and CDR2 YYREEE (reference sequence). This CDR3 spans 15 amino acids. CDR3: CASNFLGAGVNEQFF.

The V call is TRBV20-1, the J call TRBJ1-1. The germline V gene has CDR1 DFQATT and CDR2 SNEGSKA (reference sequence). CDR3 length: 18 residues. The CDR3 is CSARVAGRSVGMNTEAFF.

The V gene is TRBV7-2, the J gene TRBJ2-1. Germline V lookup: CDR1 SGHTA, CDR2 FQGNSA. The CDR3 totals 13 residues. The CDR3 reads CASSLWSYNEQFF.

The rearrangement links TRBV20-1 to TRBJ2-7; the D call from TCRdb, TRBD2, cannot be confirmed without DNA. CDR3 size: 15 residues. CDR1 is DFQATT, CDR2 SNEGSKA, per germline (reference sequence). CDR3 region: CSASGLAGVLWEQYF.